This TCR beta chain is from a study of blood T cell repertoires in COVID-19 (dated by TCRdb to the early 2020s). About the investigation overall: The collaborator samples originated in the United States, Italy and Spain and spanned the acute and convalescent phases of COVID-19. Where HLA class I and class II types were available, the types were taken from metadata supplied by the sample provider, not from assay-based typing. The repertoires were released in a freely available public database meant as a resource for research on the immune response to SARS-CoV-2. The sample metadata nearly always contained a de-identified subject ID, COVID-19 status, age in years and sex. The prospective study material was composed of cDNA or gDNA derived from T cells, B-cell-depleted T cells, or PBMCs. Samples were obtained from the ongoing ImmuneRACE study (first 160 participants) and from roughly 1,300 subjects provided by 6 global collaborators. The dataset comprised deeply sampled blood TCRbeta repertoires from subjects exposed to, actively infected with, or recovered from COVID-19.

Each collaborating institution followed its own protocols to collect whole blood in K2EDTA tubes. For TCRbeta analysis, collaborator samples were shipped as frozen whole blood, as isolated PBMCs, or as DNA extracted from either sample type. The germline V gene (reference sequence) supplies CDR1 SEHNR and CDR2 FQNEAQ. The CDR3 runs 14 amino acids, cysteine and phenylalanine included. Here the CDR3 DNA is all that survives: 42 bases in frame from base 1. The V and J ends are trimmed by 1 base and 6 bases, leaving 11 bases between them. Results the study describes overall, beyond this receptor: How much clinical and demographic metadata was included differed by source and by participant, and the metadata was provided uncurated.

The immunoSEQ Assay, a bias-controlled multiplex PCR, was used to amplify TCRbeta CDR3 regions from genomic DNA. The study's own analysis went as follows. Nucleated cell counts per sample were estimated from amplification of reference gene primers within the assay. To quantify the absolute abundance of each unique TCRbeta CDR3 rearrangement, sequence reads were collapsed and filtered. For each sample, productive Simpson clonality was calculated by taking the square root of Simpson's diversity index across productive rearrangements. TCRdb carries this immuneACCESS record with in-frame sequences only. Its versions omit some clonotypes, under half of them owing to an unresolved V gene in the studies checked, with the rest unexplained. The V and J calls and clone size come from that table; D and trimming were worked out from the DNA. Here the sample has fewer than 90,000 clones; approximately 80% occur a single time. The top ten hold about half of the sample.

Of note for this clone: Its antigen target is currently unknown. Base qualities are not recorded, but no much larger clone differs from it by a single base.

This chain is built from TRBV7-9 and TRBJ2-3; a tentative D match to TRBD2 spans 5 bases. The sample comprised peripheral blood. The receptor was isolated from a human donor in a cohort sampled during active COVID-19. The nucleotide sequence is given as TGTGCCAGCAGCTTAGGTCTACCGGGGGATACGCAGTATTTT. This translates into CASSLGLPGDTQYF.